The T cell receptor (beta chain) under discussion was sequenced for a study of beta chain features in type 1 diabetes. Study-wide results and limits: Fewer junction insertions and more nucleotide deletions appeared in type 1 diabetes patients.

Losses at the gene ends were 2 bases for V and 5 bases for J; bases not matched to a gene: 7. The CDR3 totals 15 residues. The germline V gene encodes CDR1 MNHEY and CDR2 SVGAGI. Sorted CD4+ subsets: naive, central memory, regulatory, stem cell-like memory (CD45RO/CCR7/CD25/CD127/CD95/CD27 panel). All of the sorted populations showed purity greater than 95%. Expressed TCRB transcripts were sequenced, since all the RNA that had been isolated was reverse transcribed. The method was immunoSEQ multiplex PCR; TCRdb's version includes in-frame clones alone and lacks a portion of them. The table has approximately 170,000 clones, about 9.8% seen once; the top ten hold 2% to 3%. The table lists this clone with a count of one. Its antigen is undetermined.

The sequenced material came from central memory CD4+ T cells from blood. This clonotype was obtained from a young woman in good health. V usage is TRBV6-5 and J usage is TRBJ2-7; 9 bases agree with TRBD1. This CDR3 is CASSYIGQGSDEQYF. Written as DNA, the CDR3 is TGTGCCAGCAGTTACATCGGACAGGGGTCAGACGAGCAGTACTTC.